This T cell receptor beta chain derives from a study of T cells after yellow fever vaccination. The overall study: Preparation of the low-cell-number fractions used SMART-Seq v4 Ultra Low Input. Study outcomes and limitations: The study noted that FACS-sorted repertoires could contain abundant clonotypes contaminating from the bulk population.

For this clonotype: The antigen is not known.

Using its own MiXCR run on the 5' RACE reads, TCRdb lists one record per CDR3 protein. The sample lists 340,000 or so distinct CDR3 sequences; under 15% were seen once. This specimen was CD4+ T cells sorted from PBMCs, taken 15 days after the yellow fever booster vaccination. The receptor was isolated from a man between 18 and 35 years old who received the YFV17D yellow fever vaccine.

In DNA, the CDR3 is TGTGCCAGCAGAAAACGAGGGGGGGGAGGCTACACCTTC. Amino acid sequence: CASRKRGGGGYTF. This chain links TRBV6-5 with TRBJ1-2, with D possibly being TRBD1 (6 bases). V was trimmed by 6 bases and J by 8 bases, leaving 16 bases between them. CDR1 and CDR2 from the germline V gene are MNHEY and SVGAGI. CDR3 length: 13 amino acids.